The T cell receptor beta chain under discussion was sequenced for a study of control samples from healthy donors and cancer patients. V lost 4 bases and J 8 bases, leaving 21 bases between the germline ends. The length of the CDR3 is 15 residues. Germline V gene data show CDR1 as SGHKS and CDR2 as YYEKEE (reference sequence). Some clones are missing from TCRdb's copy, which holds only in-frame ones; the method was immunoSEQ multiplex PCR. Of 150,000 or so clones in the sample, around 96% were seen once. This chain joins TRBV5-5 and TRBJ1-2; D remains ambiguous. The specimen was blood. The sequence came from a man in his forties or fifties in good health. DNA for the CDR3: TGTGCCAGCAGCCACATACTCCAGGCTCAAGGAGGCTACACCTTC. Translation: CASSHILQAQGGYTF.